The source of this T cell receptor beta chain is a study of T-cell memory formation after mild COVID-19. A note on this clonotype: Its antigen remains unidentified.

V shed 10 bases, J shed 3 bases, and the junction held 10 bases outside the gene matches. The length of the CDR3 is 15 residues. Study observations and caveats: CD4+ contracting clones were found mainly in CM and EM, and CD8+ ones in EMRA. Second-wave clones with a day 37 peak had unconfirmed SARS-CoV-2 specificity. Certain responding clones were present in pre-infection memory, suggesting participation of cross-reactive memory.

With constant-segment primers, 5'RACE yielded cDNA libraries of TCR alpha and TCR beta that carried sample barcodes and UMIs. MiXCR was run by TCRdb on the 5' RACE reads, yielding one entry per CDR3 protein. The sample lists some 490,000 distinct CDR3 sequences, around a sixth occurring once. The chain carries TRBV12-3 or TRBV12-4 and TRBJ2-1; 9 nucleotides agree with TRBD2. The TCR originated in an adult woman who had mild COVID-19 (a few samples of this study predate the infection). Cell type and time point are not known. Sequenced: PBMCs or a T cell subset sorted from them (not recorded which). CDR3 residues: CATSGREGGYNEQFF. For the CDR3, the DNA is TGTGCCACCTCGGGGCGGGAGGGGGGCTACAATGAGCAGTTCTTC.